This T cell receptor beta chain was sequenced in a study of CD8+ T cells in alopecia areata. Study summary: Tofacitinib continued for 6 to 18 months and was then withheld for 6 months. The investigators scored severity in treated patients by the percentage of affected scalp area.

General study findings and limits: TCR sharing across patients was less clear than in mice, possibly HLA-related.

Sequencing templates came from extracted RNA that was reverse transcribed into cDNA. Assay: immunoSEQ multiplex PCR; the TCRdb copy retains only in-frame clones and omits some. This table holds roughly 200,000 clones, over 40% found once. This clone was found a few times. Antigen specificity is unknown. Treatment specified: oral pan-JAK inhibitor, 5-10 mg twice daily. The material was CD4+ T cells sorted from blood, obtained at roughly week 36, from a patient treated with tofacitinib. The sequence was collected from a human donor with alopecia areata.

The CDR3, as DNA: TGTGCCAGCAGCGTCTTAGATGAGCAGTTCTTC. Its translation is CASSVLDEQFF. The rearrangement uses TRBV9 and TRBJ2-1; D gene unclear. CDR1 and CDR2 from the germline V gene are SGDLS and YYNGEE. The CDR3 loop spans 11 amino acids. Deletions cut 2 bases from V and 8 bases from J, with 5 bases between.